These 8 T cell receptor beta chains were all obtained from the same sample, sequenced in a study of shared clonotypes between healthy human individuals. Profiling relied on immunoSEQ multiplex PCR, and the TCRdb table lists in-frame clones only, not all of them. The table records 800,000 or so clones, 96% of them present only once. Positively selected for CCR7, the CD45RO-negative cells used as naive CD8 cells excluded terminally differentiated effector memory CD45RA+ cells. The sample consisted of naive CD8+ T cells sorted from blood. These receptor sequences come from a man between 25 and 39 years old in good health.

This chain connects TRBV6-5 to TRBJ2-7; 8 nucleotides align to TRBD2. Germline V gene lookup returns CDR1 MNHEY and CDR2 SVGAGI. The CDR3 spans 16 residues. V was pared by 0 bases and J by 1 base, with 5 bases of the junction left unmatched. The CDR3 spells CASSYSPAGVSYEQYF. CDR3 DNA sequence: TGTGCCAGCAGTTACTCGCCAGCGGGAGTGTCCTACGAGCAGTACTTC.

The genes are TRBV18 and TRBJ2-1; D possibly corresponds to TRBD1 (6 bases). Germline V gene sequence: CDR1 KGHSH, CDR2 LQKENI. The CDR3 extends over 15 amino acids. V lost 3 bases and J 4 bases, leaving 13 bases between the germline ends. The CDR3 DNA reads as TGTGCCAGCTCACCCGGGCAGGGGCTATACAATGAGCAGTTCTTC. This sequence encodes CASSPGQGLYNEQFF.

In its sample, this clone was seen once. The rearrangement joins TRBV11-2 to TRBJ2-7; D is unresolved. Germline lookup yields CDR1 SGHAT and CDR2 FQNNGV. CDR3 length equals 15 residues. V gave up 1 base and J gave up 1 base, with 11 bases separating them. This CDR3 is CASSLGAGLSYEQYF. The CDR3, as DNA: TGTGCCAGCAGCTTAGGGGCCGGATTATCCTACGAGCAGTACTTC. Full variable domain (rest looked up from reference TRBV11-2 and TRBJ2-7): EAGVAQSPRYKIIEKRQSVAFWCNPISGHATLYWYQQILGQGPKLLIQFQNNGVVDDSQLPKDRFSAERLKGVDSTLKIQPAKLEDSAVYLCASSLGAGLSYEQYFGPGTRLTVT.

The chain employs TRBV6-4 and TRBJ2-3; 7 bases align to TRBD1. The V gene's germline CDR1 is MRHNA and CDR2 SNTAGT. The CDR3 is 16 amino acids. V lost 6 bases to trimming and J lost 0 bases; unmatched junction nucleotides: 9. The CDR3 DNA reads as TGTGCCAGCAGCGTAGGGACAGCGTCTAGCACAGATACGCAGTATTTT. Translated: CASSVGTASSTDTQYF.

V is TRBV4-1 and J is TRBJ2-1; maybe TRBD1 (5 bases). V lost 0 bases and J 9 bases, leaving 12 bases between the germline ends. The germline V gene encodes CDR1 MGHRA and CDR2 YSYEKL. The CDR3 length is 14 residues. This CDR3 is CASSQDQMTVEQFF. CDR3 DNA: TGCGCCAGCAGCCAAGATCAGATGACAGTTGAGCAGTTCTTC.

This chain uses TRBV25-1 with TRBJ2-3, with D tentatively TRBD1 (6 bases). Trimming stripped 1 base from V and 2 bases from J, with 10 bases between. Looked up from germline, CDR1 is MGHDK and CDR2 is SYGVNS. The CDR3 has 15 amino acids. CDR3 sequence: CASSELGADTDTQYF. DNA for the CDR3: TGTGCCAGCAGTGAATTGGGGGCGGACACAGATACGCAGTATTTT.

The CDR3 nucleotides are TGTGCCAGCAGTGCCTCGAGCACAGATACGCAGTATTTT. Translation gives CASSASSTDTQYF. V gene TRBV27 combines with J gene TRBJ2-3; D unresolved. Germline loops: CDR1 MNHEY, CDR2 SMNVEV (reference sequence). V was clipped by 5 bases and J by 0 bases, with 6 bases between them. The CDR3 is made up of 13 amino acids.

The chain uses TRBV6-5 and TRBJ2-1; perhaps TRBD1 as D (5 bases). Germline CDR1 is MNHEY and CDR2 is SVGAGI. This CDR3 region has 14 residues. V was trimmed by 6 bases and J by 3 bases, leaving 12 bases between them. The CDR3 here is CASRNGASYNEQFF. Here the CDR3 DNA reads TGTGCCAGCAGGAATGGGGCTAGCTACAATGAGCAGTTCTTC.